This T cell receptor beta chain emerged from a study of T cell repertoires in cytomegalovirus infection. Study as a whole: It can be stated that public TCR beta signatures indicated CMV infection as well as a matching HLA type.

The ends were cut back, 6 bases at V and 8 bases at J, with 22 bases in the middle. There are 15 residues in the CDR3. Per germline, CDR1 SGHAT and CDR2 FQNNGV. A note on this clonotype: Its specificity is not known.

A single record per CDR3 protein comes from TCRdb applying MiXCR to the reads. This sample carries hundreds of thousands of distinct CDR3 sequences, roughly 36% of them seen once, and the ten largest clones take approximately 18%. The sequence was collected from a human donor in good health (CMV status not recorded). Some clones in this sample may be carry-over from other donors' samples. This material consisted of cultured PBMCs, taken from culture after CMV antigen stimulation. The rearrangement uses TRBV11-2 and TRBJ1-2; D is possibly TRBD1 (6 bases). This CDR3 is CASRPSARGARGYTF. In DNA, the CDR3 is TGTGCCAGCAGACCTAGCGCCAGGGGCGCGAGGGGCTACACCTTC.